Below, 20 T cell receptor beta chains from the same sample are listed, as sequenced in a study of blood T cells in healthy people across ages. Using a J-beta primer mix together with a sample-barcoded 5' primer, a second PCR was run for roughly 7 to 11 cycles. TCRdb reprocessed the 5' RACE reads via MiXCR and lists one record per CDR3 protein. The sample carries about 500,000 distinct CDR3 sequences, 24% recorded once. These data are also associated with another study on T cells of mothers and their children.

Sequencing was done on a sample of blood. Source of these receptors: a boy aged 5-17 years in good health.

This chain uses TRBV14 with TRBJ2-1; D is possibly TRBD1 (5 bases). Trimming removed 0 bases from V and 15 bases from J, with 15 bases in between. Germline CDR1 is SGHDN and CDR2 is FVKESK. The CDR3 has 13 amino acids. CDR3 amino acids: CASSQDFRGPPFF. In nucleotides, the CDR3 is TGTGCCAGCAGCCAAGACTTTAGGGGTCCGCCGTTCTTC.

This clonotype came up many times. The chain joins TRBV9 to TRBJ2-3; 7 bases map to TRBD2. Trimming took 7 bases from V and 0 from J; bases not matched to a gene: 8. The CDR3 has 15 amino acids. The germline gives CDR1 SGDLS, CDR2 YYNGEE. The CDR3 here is CASGRRGLSTDTQYF. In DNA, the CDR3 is TGTGCCAGCGGGCGGCGGGGACTAAGCACAGATACGCAGTATTTT.

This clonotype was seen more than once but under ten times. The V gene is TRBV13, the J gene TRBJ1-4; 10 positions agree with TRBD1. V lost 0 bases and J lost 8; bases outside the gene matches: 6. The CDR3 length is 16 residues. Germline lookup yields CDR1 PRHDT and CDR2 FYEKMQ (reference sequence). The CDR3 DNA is TGTGCCAGCAGCTTAGGACCGGGACAGGGGAACGAAAAACTGTTTTTT. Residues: CASSLGPGQGNEKLFF.

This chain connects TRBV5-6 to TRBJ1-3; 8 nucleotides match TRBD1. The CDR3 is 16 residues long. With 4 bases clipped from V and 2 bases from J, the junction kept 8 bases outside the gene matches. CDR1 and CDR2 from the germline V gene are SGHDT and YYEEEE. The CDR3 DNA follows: TGTGCCAGCAGCGGAACAGGGGGAGTTGCTGGAAACACCATATATTTT. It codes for CASSGTGGVAGNTIYF.

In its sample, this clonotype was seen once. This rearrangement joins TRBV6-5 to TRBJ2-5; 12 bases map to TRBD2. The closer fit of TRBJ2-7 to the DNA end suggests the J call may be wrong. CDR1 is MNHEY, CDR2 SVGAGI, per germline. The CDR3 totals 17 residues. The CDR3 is CASSYSGLAGSSYEQYF. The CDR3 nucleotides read TGTGCCAGCAGTTACTCTGGACTAGCGGGAAGTTCTTACGAGCAGTACTTC.

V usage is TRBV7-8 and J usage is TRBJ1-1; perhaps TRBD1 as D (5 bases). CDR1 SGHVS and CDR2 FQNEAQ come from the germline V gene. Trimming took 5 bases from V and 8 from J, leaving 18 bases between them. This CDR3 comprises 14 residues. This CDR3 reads CASSRTQKRGEAFF. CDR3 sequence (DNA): TGTGCCAGCAGCCGGACTCAAAAACGGGGGGAAGCTTTCTTT.

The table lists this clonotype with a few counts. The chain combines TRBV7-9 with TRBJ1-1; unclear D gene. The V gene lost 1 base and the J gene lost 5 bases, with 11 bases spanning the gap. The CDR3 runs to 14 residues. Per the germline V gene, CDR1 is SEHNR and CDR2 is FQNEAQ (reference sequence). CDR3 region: CASSLVGVRTEAFF. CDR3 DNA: TGTGCCAGCAGCTTAGTGGGCGTAAGGACTGAAGCTTTCTTT.

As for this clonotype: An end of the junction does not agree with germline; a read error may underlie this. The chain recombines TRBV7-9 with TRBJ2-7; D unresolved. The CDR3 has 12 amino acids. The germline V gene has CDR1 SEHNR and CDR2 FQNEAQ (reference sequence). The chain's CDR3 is CASSLALYEQDF. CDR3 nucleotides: TGTGCCAGCAGCTTAGCCCTCTACGAGCAGGACTTC.

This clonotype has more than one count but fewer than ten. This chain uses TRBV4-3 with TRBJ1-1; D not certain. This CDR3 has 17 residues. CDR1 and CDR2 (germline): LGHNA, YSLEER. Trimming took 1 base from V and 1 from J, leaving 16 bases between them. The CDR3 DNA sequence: TGCGCCAGCAGCCAAGGGTACGGTCGCCGGTCGAACACTGAAGCTTTCTTT. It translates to CASSQGYGRRSNTEAFF.

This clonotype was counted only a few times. CDR3 amino acids: CASSVSVTDTQYF. CDR3 bases: TGTGCCAGCAGCGTAAGCGTAACAGATACGCAGTATTTT. J is TRBJ2-3 and V is TRBV9; D is uncertain. CDR1 and CDR2 (germline): SGDLS, YYNGEE. V was cut by 1 base and J by 3 bases, with 6 bases left in between. The CDR3 spans 13 residues.

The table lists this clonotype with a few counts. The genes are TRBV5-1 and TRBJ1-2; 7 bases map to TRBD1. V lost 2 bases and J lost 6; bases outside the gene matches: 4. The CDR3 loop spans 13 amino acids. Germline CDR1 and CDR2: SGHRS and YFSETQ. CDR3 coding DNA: TGCGCCAGCAGCTTACAGGGGCGGAATGGCTACACCTTC. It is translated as CASSLQGRNGYTF.

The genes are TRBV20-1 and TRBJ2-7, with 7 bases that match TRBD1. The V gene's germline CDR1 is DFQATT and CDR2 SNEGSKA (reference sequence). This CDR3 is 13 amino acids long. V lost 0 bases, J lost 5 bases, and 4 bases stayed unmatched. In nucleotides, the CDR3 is TGCAGTGCTAGAGAGGGACAGCCCCACGAGCAGTACTTC. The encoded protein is CSAREGQPHEQYF.

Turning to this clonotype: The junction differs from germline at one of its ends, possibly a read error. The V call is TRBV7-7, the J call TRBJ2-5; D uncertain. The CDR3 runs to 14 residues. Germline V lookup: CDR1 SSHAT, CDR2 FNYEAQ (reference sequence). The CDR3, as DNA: TGTGCTAGCAGTCCCCCGTTTCCCCAAGAGACCCAGTACTTC. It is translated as CASSPPFPQETQYF.

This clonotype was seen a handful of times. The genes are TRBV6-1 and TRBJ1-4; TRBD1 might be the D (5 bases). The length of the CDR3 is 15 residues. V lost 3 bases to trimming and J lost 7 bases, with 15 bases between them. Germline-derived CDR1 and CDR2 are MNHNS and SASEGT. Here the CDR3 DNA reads TGTGCCAGCAGTGAGGGGTCGGGACCTCGTGAAAAACTGTTTTTT. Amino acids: CASSEGSGPREKLFF.

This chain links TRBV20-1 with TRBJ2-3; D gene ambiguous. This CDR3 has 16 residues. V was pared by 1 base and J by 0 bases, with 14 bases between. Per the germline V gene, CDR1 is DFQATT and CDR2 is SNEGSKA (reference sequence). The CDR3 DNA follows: TGCAGTGCTAGAGTGGCTGCTACCTCTAGCACAGATACGCAGTATTTT. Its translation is CSARVAATSSTDTQYF.

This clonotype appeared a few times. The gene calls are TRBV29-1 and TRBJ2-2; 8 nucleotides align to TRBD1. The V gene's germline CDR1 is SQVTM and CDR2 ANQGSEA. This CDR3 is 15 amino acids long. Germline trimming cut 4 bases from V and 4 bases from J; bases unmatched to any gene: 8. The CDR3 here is CSVAEQGAITGELFF. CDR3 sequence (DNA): TGCAGCGTTGCCGAGCAGGGGGCCATCACCGGGGAGCTGTTTTTT.

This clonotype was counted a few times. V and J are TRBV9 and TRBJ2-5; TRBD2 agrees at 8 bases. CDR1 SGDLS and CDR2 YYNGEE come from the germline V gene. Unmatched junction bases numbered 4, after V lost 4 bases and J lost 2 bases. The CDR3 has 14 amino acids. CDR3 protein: CASSRGGQQETQYF. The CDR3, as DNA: TGTGCCAGCAGCCGGGGGGGCCAGCAAGAGACCCAGTACTTC.

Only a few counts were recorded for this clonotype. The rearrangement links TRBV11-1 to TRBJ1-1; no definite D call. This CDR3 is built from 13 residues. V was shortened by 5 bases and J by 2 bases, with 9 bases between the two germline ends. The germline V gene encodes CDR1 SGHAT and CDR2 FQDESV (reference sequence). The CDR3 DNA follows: TGTGCCAGCAGCGGACGGATAAACACTGAAGCTTTCTTT. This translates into CASSGRINTEAFF.

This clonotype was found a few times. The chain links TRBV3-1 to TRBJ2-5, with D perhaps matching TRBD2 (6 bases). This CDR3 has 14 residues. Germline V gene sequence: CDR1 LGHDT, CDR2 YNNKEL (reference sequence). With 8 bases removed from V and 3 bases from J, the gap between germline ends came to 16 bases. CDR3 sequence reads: CASHLAGWEETQYF. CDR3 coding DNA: TGTGCCAGCCACCTGGCGGGGTGGGAAGAGACCCAGTACTTC.

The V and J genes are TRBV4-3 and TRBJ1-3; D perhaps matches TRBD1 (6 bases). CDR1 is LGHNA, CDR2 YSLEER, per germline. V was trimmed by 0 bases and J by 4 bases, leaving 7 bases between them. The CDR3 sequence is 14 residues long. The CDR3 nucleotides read TGCGCCAGCAGCCAAGATACAGGGGGAAACACCATATATTTT. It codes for CASSQDTGGNTIYF.